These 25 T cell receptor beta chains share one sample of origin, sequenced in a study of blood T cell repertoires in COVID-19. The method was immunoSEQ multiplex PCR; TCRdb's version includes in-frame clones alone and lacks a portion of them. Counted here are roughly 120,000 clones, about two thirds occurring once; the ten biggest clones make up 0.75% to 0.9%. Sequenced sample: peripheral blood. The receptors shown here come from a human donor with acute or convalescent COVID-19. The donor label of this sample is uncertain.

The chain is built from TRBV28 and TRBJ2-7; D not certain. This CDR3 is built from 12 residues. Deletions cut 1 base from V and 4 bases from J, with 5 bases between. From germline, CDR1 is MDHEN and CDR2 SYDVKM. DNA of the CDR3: TGTGCCAGCAGTTTATCCCCTTACGAGCAGTACTTC. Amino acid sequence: CASSLSPYEQYF. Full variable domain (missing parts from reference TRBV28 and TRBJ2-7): DVKVTQSSRYLVKRTGEKVFLECVQDMDHENMFWYRQDPGLGLRLIYFSYDVKMKEKGDIPEGYSVSREKKERFSLILESASTNQTSMYLCASSLSPYEQYFGPGTRLTVT.

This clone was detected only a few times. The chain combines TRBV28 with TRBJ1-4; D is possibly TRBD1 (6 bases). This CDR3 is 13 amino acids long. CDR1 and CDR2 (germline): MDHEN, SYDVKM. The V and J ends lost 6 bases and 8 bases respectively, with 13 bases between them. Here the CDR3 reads CASRGTPLEKLFF. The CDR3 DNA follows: TGTGCCAGCAGGGGGACACCGCTAGAAAAACTGTTTTTT.

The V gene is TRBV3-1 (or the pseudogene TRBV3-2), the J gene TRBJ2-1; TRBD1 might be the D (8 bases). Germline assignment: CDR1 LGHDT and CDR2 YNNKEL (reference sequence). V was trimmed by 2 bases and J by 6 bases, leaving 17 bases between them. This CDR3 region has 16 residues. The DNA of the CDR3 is TGTGCCAGCAGCCAACCTCGACAGGGGAGGGGCAATGAGCAGTTCTTC. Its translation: CASSQPRQGRGNEQFF.

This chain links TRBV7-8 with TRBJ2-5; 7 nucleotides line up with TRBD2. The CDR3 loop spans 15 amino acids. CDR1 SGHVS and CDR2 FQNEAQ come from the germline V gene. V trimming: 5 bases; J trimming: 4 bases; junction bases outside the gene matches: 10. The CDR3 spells CASSPRLAWGETQYF. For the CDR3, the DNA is TGTGCCAGCAGCCCGAGACTAGCTTGGGGAGAGACCCAGTACTTC. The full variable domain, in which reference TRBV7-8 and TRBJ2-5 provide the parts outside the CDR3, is GAGVSQSPRYKVAKRGQDVALRCDPISGHVSLFWYQQALGQGPEFLTYFQNEAQLDKSGLPSDRFFAERPEGSVSTLKIQRTQQEDSAVYLCASSPRLAWGETQYFGPGTRLLVL.

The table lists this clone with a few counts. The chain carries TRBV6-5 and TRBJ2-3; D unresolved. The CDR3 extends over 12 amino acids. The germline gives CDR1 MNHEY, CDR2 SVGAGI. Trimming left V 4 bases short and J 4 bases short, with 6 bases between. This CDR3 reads CASSSTADTQYF. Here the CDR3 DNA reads TGTGCCAGCAGTTCCACGGCAGATACGCAGTATTTT.

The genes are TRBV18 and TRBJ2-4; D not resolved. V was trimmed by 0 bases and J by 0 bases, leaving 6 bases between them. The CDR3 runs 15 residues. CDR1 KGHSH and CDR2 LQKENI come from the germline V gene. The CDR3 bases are TGTGCCAGCTCACCACCTACAGTAGCCAAAAACATTCAGTACTTC. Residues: CASSPPTVAKNIQYF.

The CDR3 protein is CASSQGGGNNSPLHF. The CDR3 DNA sequence: TGCGCCAGCAGCCAAGGAGGCGGGAATAATTCACCCCTCCACTTT. This chain connects TRBV4-1 to TRBJ1-6; no definite D call. The V end was cut by 1 base, the J end by 5 bases, with 9 bases between. The CDR3 runs to 15 residues. CDR1 is MGHRA and CDR2 is YSYEKL in the germline V gene.

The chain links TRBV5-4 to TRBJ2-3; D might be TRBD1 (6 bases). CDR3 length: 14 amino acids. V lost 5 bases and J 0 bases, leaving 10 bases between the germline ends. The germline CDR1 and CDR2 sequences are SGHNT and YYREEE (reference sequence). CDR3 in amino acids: CASRETGSTDTQYF. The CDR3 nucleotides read TGTGCCAGCAGAGAAACAGGGAGCACAGATACGCAGTATTTT.

The DNA for the CDR3 is TGTGCCAGCAGTTCACAGGGGGCTTTTAATGAAAAACTGTTTTTT. Translating gives CASSSQGAFNEKLFF. The rearrangement uses TRBV14 and TRBJ1-4, with 9 bases matching TRBD1. J gave up 4 bases and V 6 bases, and 6 bases lay outside the gene matches. CDR1 and CDR2 from the germline V gene are SGHDN and FVKESK. The CDR3 consists of 15 residues.

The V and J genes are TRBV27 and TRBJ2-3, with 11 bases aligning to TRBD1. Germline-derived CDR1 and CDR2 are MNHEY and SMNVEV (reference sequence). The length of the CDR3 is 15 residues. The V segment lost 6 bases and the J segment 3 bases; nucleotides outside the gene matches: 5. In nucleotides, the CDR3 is TGTGCCAGCAGCAGGACAGGGGGCAGGACAGATACGCAGTATTTT. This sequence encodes CASSRTGGRTDTQYF.

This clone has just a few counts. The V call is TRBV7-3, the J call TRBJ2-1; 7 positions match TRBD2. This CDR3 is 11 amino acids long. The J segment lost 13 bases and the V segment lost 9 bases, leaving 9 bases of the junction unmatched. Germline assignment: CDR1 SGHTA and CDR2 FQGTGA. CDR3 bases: TGTGCCAGTTCGAGCGGGACCCACCAGTTCTTC. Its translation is CASSSGTHQFF.

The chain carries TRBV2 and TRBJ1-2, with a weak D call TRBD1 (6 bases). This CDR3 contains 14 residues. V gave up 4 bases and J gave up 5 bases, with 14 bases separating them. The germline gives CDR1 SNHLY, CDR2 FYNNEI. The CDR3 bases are TGTGCCAGCAGTGGGACAGCCACTGGGTATGGCTACACCTTC. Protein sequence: CASSGTATGYGYTF.

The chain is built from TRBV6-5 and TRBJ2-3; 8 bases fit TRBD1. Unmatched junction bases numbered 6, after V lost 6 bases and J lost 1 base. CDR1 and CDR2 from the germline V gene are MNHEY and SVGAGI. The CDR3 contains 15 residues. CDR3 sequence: CASSDRGFGTDTQYF. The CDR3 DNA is TGTGCCAGCAGCGACAGGGGTTTTGGCACAGATACGCAGTATTTT.

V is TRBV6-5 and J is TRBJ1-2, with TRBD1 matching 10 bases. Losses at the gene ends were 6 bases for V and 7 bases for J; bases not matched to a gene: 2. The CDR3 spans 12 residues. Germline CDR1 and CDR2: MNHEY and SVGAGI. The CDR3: CASRRQGAGYTF. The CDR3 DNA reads TGTGCCAGCAGACGACAGGGGGCTGGCTACACCTTC.

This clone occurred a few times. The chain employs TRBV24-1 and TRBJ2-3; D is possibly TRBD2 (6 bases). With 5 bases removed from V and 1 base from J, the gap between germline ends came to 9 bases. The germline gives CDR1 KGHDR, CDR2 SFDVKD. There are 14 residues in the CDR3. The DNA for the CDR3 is TGTGCCACCAGTGCGACGGGAGGCACAGATACGCAGTATTTT. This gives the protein CATSATGGTDTQYF.

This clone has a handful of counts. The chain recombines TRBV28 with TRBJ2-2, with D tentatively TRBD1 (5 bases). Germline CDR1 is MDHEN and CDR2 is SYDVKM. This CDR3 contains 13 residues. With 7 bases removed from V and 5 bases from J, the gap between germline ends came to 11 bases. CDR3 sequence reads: CASIMTATGELFF. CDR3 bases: TGTGCCAGCATTATGACAGCGACCGGGGAGCTGTTTTTT.

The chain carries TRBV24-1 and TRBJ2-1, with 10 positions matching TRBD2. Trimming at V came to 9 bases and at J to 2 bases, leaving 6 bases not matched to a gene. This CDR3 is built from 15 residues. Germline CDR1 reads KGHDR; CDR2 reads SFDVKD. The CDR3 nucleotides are TGTGCCACCGAGGGCACTAGCGGGACCTACAATGAGCAGTTCTTC. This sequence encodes CATEGTSGTYNEQFF.

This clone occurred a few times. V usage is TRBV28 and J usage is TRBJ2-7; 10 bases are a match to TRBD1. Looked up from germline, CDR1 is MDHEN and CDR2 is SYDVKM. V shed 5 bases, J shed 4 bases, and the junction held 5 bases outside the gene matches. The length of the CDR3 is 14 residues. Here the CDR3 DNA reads TGTGCCAGCAGTAGACAGGGGGCGAAATACGAGCAGTACGTC. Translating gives CASSRQGAKYEQYV.

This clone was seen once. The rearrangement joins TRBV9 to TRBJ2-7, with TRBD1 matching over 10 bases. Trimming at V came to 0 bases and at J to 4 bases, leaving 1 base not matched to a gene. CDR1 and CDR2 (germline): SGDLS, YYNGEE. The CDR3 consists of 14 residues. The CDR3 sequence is CASSVAGQGYEQYF. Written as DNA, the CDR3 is TGTGCCAGCAGCGTAGCGGGACAGGGGTACGAGCAGTACTTC.

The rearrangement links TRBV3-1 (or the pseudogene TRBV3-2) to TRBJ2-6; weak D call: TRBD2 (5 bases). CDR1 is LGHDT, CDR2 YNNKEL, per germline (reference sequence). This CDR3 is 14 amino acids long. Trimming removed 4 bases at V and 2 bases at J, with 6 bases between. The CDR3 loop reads CASSPGTGANVLTF. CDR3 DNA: TGTGCCAGCAGCCCGGGGACTGGGGCCAACGTCCTGACTTTC.

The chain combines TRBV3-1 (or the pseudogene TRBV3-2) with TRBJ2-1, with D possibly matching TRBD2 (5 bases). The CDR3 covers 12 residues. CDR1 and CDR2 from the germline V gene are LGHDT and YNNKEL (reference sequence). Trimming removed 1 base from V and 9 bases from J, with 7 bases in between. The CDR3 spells CASSQGGIEQFF. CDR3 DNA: TGTGCCAGCAGCCAAGGAGGGATTGAGCAGTTCTTC.

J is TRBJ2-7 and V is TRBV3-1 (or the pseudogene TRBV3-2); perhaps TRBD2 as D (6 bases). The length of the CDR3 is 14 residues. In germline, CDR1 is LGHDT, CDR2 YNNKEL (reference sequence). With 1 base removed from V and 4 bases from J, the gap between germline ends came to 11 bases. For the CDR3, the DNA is TGTGCCAGCAGCCAAGGAGGGACTCCGTACGAGCAGTACTTC. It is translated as CASSQGGTPYEQYF.

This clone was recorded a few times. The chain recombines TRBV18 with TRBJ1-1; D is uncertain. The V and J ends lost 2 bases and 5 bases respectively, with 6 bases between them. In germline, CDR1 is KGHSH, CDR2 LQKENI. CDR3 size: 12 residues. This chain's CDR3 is CASSPERTEAFF. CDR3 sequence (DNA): TGTGCCAGCTCACCAGAGAGGACTGAAGCTTTCTTT.

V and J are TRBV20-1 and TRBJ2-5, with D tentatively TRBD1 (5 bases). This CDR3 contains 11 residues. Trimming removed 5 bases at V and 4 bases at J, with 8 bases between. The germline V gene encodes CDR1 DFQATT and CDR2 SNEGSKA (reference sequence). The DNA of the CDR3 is TGCAGTGCTCCTCAGGGAGAGACCCAGTACTTC. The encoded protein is CSAPQGETQYF.

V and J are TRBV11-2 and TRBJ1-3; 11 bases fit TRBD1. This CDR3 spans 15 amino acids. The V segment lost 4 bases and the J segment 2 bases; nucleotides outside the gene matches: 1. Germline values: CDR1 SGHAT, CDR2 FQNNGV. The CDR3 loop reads CASSWDRGAGNTIYF. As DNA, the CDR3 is TGTGCCAGCAGCTGGGACAGGGGGGCTGGAAACACCATATATTTT.